This entry lists 27 T cell receptor beta chains sequenced from one sample in a study of T cell repertoires and Cas9 in healthy adults. Assay: immunoSEQ multiplex PCR; the TCRdb copy retains only in-frame clones and omits some. The sample holds some 21,000 clones, about nine tenths seen once. Sequencing was done on a sample of CD4+ effector T cells (CD127+, CD25-, CD137-, CD154-) from PBMCs; culture status not recorded. Every receptor here comes from a human donor in good health.

V gene TRBV5-1 combines with J gene TRBJ2-6, with a possible D match to TRBD2 (7 bases). The CDR3 is 16 amino acids. Germline V gene data show CDR1 as SGHRS and CDR2 as YFSETQ. V lost 0 bases and J lost 4, with 11 bases in between. For the CDR3, the DNA is TGCGCCAGCAGCTTGGCCGGGGGGCGCGGGGCCAACGTCCTGACTTTC. Translation gives CASSLAGGRGANVLTF.

The sample holds one count of this clone. The chain links TRBV9 to TRBJ1-1; D is ambiguous. Trimming took off 3 bases at V and 0 bases at J, with 6 bases between the two ends. Germline V gene sequence: CDR1 SGDLS, CDR2 YYNGEE. This CDR3 has 13 amino acids. In nucleotides, the CDR3 is TGTGCCAGCAGCGCCCAGATGAACACTGAAGCTTTCTTT. This sequence encodes CASSAQMNTEAFF.

This chain joins TRBV5-1 and TRBJ1-2; the D gene is possibly TRBD1 (6 bases). CDR3 length: 14 residues. Germline CDR1 and CDR2: SGHRS and YFSETQ. V was cut by 3 bases and J by 6 bases, with 15 bases left in between. The CDR3 is CASSSSPGADGYTF. The CDR3 DNA reads TGCGCCAGCAGCTCCTCACCGGGGGCGGATGGCTACACCTTC.

This sequence joins TRBV7-6 and TRBJ2-7; maybe TRBD2 (6 bases). The CDR3 length is 13 residues. With 5 bases removed from V and 2 bases from J, the gap between germline ends came to 10 bases. Germline-derived CDR1 and CDR2 are SGHVS and FNYEAQ. CDR3 sequence (DNA): TGTGCCAGCAGCAGGAGGGAAGCCTACGAGCAGTACTTC. It translates to CASSRREAYEQYF.

The chain carries TRBV15 and TRBJ1-2; weak D call: TRBD1 (5 bases). The V gene's germline CDR1 is LNHNV and CDR2 YYDKDF (reference sequence). This CDR3 is 14 amino acids long. With 0 bases removed from V and 8 bases from J, the gap between germline ends came to 13 bases. CDR3 nucleotide sequence: TGTGCCACCAGCAGAGATCCCAGGGTCAAAGGCTACACCTTC. It codes for CATSRDPRVKGYTF.

This clone has only one observation. Other nucleotide sequences in the sample specify the same CDR3. The chain recombines TRBV30 with TRBJ2-1; 9 bases agree with TRBD2. The V segment lost 1 base and the J segment 8 bases; nucleotides outside the gene matches: 6. Germline V gene lookup returns CDR1 GTSNPN and CDR2 SVGIG (reference sequence). The CDR3 contains 14 residues. CDR3 sequence: CAWSGRGGRDEQFF. The CDR3 DNA follows: TGTGCCTGGAGTGGGCGGGGGGGTCGCGATGAGCAGTTCTTC.

The count of this clone is one. V usage is TRBV6-5 and J usage is TRBJ1-2; tentatively, D is TRBD1 (5 bases). Germline V gives CDR1 MNHEY, CDR2 SVGAGI. CDR3 length equals 15 residues. The V end lost 4 bases, the J end lost 3 bases, and 15 bases lay between the germline ends. This CDR3 is CASSLSFRGHYGYTF. The CDR3 nucleotides are TGTGCCAGCAGTTTATCCTTTCGGGGCCACTATGGCTACACCTTC.

CDR3 sequence (DNA): TGTGCCAGTTCCCGAGGGGGACCCGAAACGGGTCAGCCCCAGCATTTT. Protein: CASSRGGPETGQPQHF. This chain joins TRBV19 and TRBJ1-5, with a tentative D call TRBD1 (6 bases). Between the trimmed V and J ends, which lost 8 bases and 6 bases, there was a span of 23 bases. Looked up from germline, CDR1 is LNHDA and CDR2 is SQIVND (reference sequence). This CDR3 region has 16 residues.

The CDR3 bases are TGTGCCAGTAGTATCTATGAGAGTAACTATGGCTACACCTTC. Translating gives CASSIYESNYGYTF. V is TRBV19 and J is TRBJ1-2, with no clear D. Germline V gene sequence: CDR1 LNHDA, CDR2 SQIVND (reference sequence). This CDR3 comprises 14 residues. Trimming took off 3 bases at V and 1 base at J, with 9 bases between the two ends.

V gene TRBV5-1 combines with J gene TRBJ1-1; D perhaps matches TRBD1 (6 bases). The CDR3 consists of 15 residues. Germline V gene lookup returns CDR1 SGHRS and CDR2 YFSETQ. The V gene lost 2 bases and the J gene lost 3 bases, with 14 bases spanning the gap. In nucleotides, the CDR3 is TGCGCCAGCAGCTTCCAAGGGGGTGCAGACACTGAAGCTTTCTTT. Its translation: CASSFQGGADTEAFF.

The CDR3 is CASSPGMETQYF. The CDR3 coding sequence is TGTGCCAGCTCACCGGGTATGGAGACCCAGTACTTC. The chain recombines TRBV18 with TRBJ2-5; D remains ambiguous. Per the germline V gene, CDR1 is KGHSH and CDR2 is LQKENI. The germline V and J ends were trimmed by 3 bases and 5 bases, with 7 bases remaining between them. The CDR3 runs to 12 residues.

This chain's CDR3 is CSVEPRDSPRPDTQYF. In DNA form, the CDR3 reads TGCAGCGTTGAACCCAGGGACTCCCCCAGACCAGATACGCAGTATTTT. The rearrangement uses TRBV29-1 and TRBJ2-3, with a tentative D call TRBD2 (6 bases). Germline lookup yields CDR1 SQVTM and CDR2 ANQGSEA. The germline V and J ends were trimmed by 2 bases and 4 bases, with 19 bases remaining between them. The CDR3 has 16 amino acids.

The CDR3 nucleotides read TGCAGCGTTGAGGGGAAGGGGGGCACTGAAGCTTTCTTT. Translated: CSVEGKGGTEAFF. The V call is TRBV29-1, the J call TRBJ1-1; a weak D match, TRBD1 (6 bases). Germline CDR1 is SQVTM and CDR2 is ANQGSEA. The CDR3 is 13 residues long. The ends were cut back, 3 bases at V and 4 bases at J, with 12 bases in the middle.

This clone showed up just once. The rearrangement joins TRBV6-5 to TRBJ2-1; D might be TRBD1 (6 bases). Germline lookup yields CDR1 MNHEY and CDR2 SVGAGI. The CDR3 sequence is 14 residues long. V lost 5 bases, J lost 8 bases, and 16 bases lay in between. Here the CDR3 reads CASSTGPKGDEQFF. The CDR3 DNA reads as TGTGCCAGCAGTACAGGGCCCAAGGGCGATGAGCAGTTCTTC.

V is TRBV5-6 and J is TRBJ2-3; no reliable D call. This CDR3 has 13 amino acids. V was pared by 3 bases and J by 0 bases, with 5 bases between. Looked up from germline, CDR1 is SGHDT and CDR2 is YYEEEE. This CDR3 is CASSSPSTDTQYF. DNA for the CDR3: TGTGCCAGCAGCTCGCCCAGCACAGATACGCAGTATTTT.

The CDR3 DNA reads TGTGCCAGCAGCTGGGGACAGCTCCTTAGCAATCAGCCCCAGCATTTT. Protein sequence: CASSWGQLLSNQPQHF. The chain is built from TRBV7-8 and TRBJ1-5; 7 positions agree with TRBD1. V lost 4 bases, J lost 0 bases, and 6 bases stayed unmatched. The CDR3 has 16 residues. Germline V CDR1 and CDR2: SGHVS, FQNEAQ.

The rearrangement links TRBV10-3 to TRBJ2-1, with 7 positions matching TRBD2. The CDR3 runs to 15 residues. The V gene end was trimmed by 6 bases and the J gene end by 0 bases; junction bases not matched to a gene: 5. Per the germline V gene, CDR1 is ENHRY and CDR2 is SYGVKD. The CDR3 here is CAISSAGSSYNEQFF. The CDR3 DNA follows: TGTGCCATCAGCTCAGCGGGGAGCTCCTACAATGAGCAGTTCTTC.

The chain combines TRBV19 with TRBJ2-1; D unclear. Germline assignment: CDR1 LNHDA and CDR2 SQIVND (reference sequence). This CDR3 is built from 14 residues. Trimming stripped 1 base from V and 1 base from J, with 5 bases between. For the CDR3, the DNA is TGTGCCAGTAGTATAGGGAGTTCCTACAATGAGCAGTTCTTC. This sequence encodes CASSIGSSYNEQFF.

This chain uses TRBV9 with TRBJ2-3; TRBD1 is a possible D gene (5 bases). Germline CDR1 SGDLS, CDR2 YYNGEE. The CDR3 spans 15 residues. The V end lost 4 bases, the J end lost 0 bases, and 12 bases lay between the germline ends. CDR3 residues: CASSFSGSSTDTQYF. In nucleotides, the CDR3 is TGTGCCAGCAGCTTTTCAGGGTCAAGCACAGATACGCAGTATTTT.

The V call is TRBV29-1, the J call TRBJ1-2; D gene ambiguous. Germline CDR1 is SQVTM and CDR2 is ANQGSEA. The V and J ends lost 2 bases and 5 bases respectively, with 6 bases between them. The CDR3 is 11 residues long. The CDR3 nucleotides are TGCAGCGTTGAATCCAGATATGGCTACACCTTC. Translated, it gives CSVESRYGYTF.

This sequence joins TRBV4-1 and TRBJ1-2, with 8 bases identical to TRBD1. Per germline, CDR1 MGHRA and CDR2 YSYEKL. This CDR3 contains 19 residues. V was clipped by 1 base and J by 2 bases; unmatched bases: 15. The DNA of the CDR3 is TGCGCCAGCAGCCAAGGAAGGGGACAGGTCGCCACTGTGAACTATGGCTACACCTTC. Protein product: CASSQGRGQVATVNYGYTF.

The J gene is TRBJ2-7, the V gene TRBV7-6, with D possibly TRBD2 on 6 matching bases. The V gene lost 2 bases and the J gene lost 7 bases, with 12 bases spanning the gap. Per the germline V gene, CDR1 is SGHVS and CDR2 is FNYEAQ. The CDR3 is 13 amino acids. CDR3 DNA: TGTGCCAGCAGCTTATTGCCCCGGGGGGAGCAGTACTTC. Protein product: CASSLLPRGEQYF.

This chain links TRBV25-1 with TRBJ2-7; TRBD1 matches 11 bases. In germline, CDR1 is MGHDK, CDR2 SYGVNS. V gave up 4 bases and J gave up 4 bases; unmatched junction bases: 6. This CDR3 spans 15 amino acids. In nucleotides, the CDR3 is TGTGCCAGCAGTGGCAGGGACAGGGGGTCTTACGAGCAGTACTTC. It codes for CASSGRDRGSYEQYF.

V usage is TRBV6-1 and J usage is TRBJ2-3; D is unclear. Looked up from germline, CDR1 is MNHNS and CDR2 is SASEGT. The CDR3 extends over 15 amino acids. V lost 6 bases, J lost 0 bases, and 13 bases lay in between. The CDR3 DNA sequence: TGTGCCAGCAGCCCACCGAGTTCTAGCACAGATACGCAGTATTTT. Translation gives CASSPPSSSTDTQYF.

V gene TRBV4-1 combines with J gene TRBJ2-7, with TRBD1 matching 8 bases. The junction had 3 bases not matched to a gene; V was cut back by 0 bases and J by 2 bases. The CDR3 consists of 15 residues. The germline V gene encodes CDR1 MGHRA and CDR2 YSYEKL. CDR3 loop: CASSQDGQGTYEQYF. CDR3 DNA: TGCGCCAGCAGCCAAGACGGACAGGGAACCTACGAGCAGTACTTC.

The CDR3, as DNA: TGTGCCAGTAGTATCGGGACAGGGAACAACTATGGCTACACCTTC. Protein product: CASSIGTGNNYGYTF. This sequence joins TRBV19 and TRBJ1-2; 9 nucleotides align to TRBD1. The CDR3 consists of 15 residues. V lost 3 bases to trimming and J lost 2 bases; unmatched junction nucleotides: 4. Per the germline V gene, CDR1 is LNHDA and CDR2 is SQIVND (reference sequence).

The chain carries TRBV7-2 and TRBJ2-1; 12 bases align to TRBD2. Germline V gene lookup returns CDR1 SGHTA and CDR2 FQGNSA. The CDR3 has 16 amino acids. The V segment lost 7 bases and the J segment 0 bases; nucleotides outside the gene matches: 4. In DNA form, the CDR3 reads TGTGCCAGCACCCCTAGCGGGGGGGGCTCCTACAATGAGCAGTTCTTC. Its translation is CASTPSGGGSYNEQFF.